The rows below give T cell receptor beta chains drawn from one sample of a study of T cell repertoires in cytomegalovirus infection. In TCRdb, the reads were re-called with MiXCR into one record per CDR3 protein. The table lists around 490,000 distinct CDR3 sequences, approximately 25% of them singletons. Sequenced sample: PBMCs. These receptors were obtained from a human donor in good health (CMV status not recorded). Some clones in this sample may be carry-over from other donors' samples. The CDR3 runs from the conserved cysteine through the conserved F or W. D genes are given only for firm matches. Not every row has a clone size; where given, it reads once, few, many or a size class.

TGTGCCAGCAGCCCGCAGGGGGGACTTGGAAACACCATATATTTT	CASSPQGGLGNTIYF	15	.	TRBJ1-3	TRBV7-8	TRBD1
TGTGCCAGCAACCCGACGGGAATCTCGCCCTCCTACGAGCAGTACTTC	CASNPTGISPSYEQYF	16	few	TRBJ2-7	TRBV28	.
TGTGCCAGCAGCACCCAAACTAGAAATGAGCAGTTCTTC	CASSTQTRNEQFF	13	many	TRBJ2-1	TRBV7-2	.
TGTGCCAGCAGTTCAGCAACGAGCTCCTATAATTCACCCCTCCACTTT	CASSSATSSYNSPLHF	16	few	TRBJ1-6	TRBV6-5	.
TGTGCCAGCAGCTTAGCGGTAGAAGCTTTCTTT	CASSLAVEAFF	11	.	TRBJ1-1	TRBV7-2	.
TGTGCCAGCAGTCCCGGGCGGAACAATCAGCCCCAGCATTTT	CASSPGRNNQPQHF	14	many	TRBJ1-5	TRBV12-3/TRBV12-4	.
TGTGCCAGCCTCGGGACAGGGGTAGACCATGAGCAGTTCTTC	CASLGTGVDHEQFF	14	few	TRBJ2-1	TRBV7-9	TRBD1
TGTGCCAGCAGCCAAGGGGGAGTTACAGTCACCAAAAACATTCAGTACTTC	CASSQGGVTVTKNIQYF	17	.	TRBJ2-4	TRBV14	.
TGCAGCGCAAAGACTAGCGGGAGGGAAGAGACCCAGTACTTC	CSAKTSGREETQYF	14	few	TRBJ2-5	TRBV29-1	TRBD2
TGTGCCAGCAGCTATCCTTCCAGGGTAGCAGAGACCCAGTACTTC	CASSYPSRVAETQYF	15	few	TRBJ2-5	TRBV11-2	.
TGCAGTGCTAGGCAGCGGGGAATAGAAGAGACCCAGTACTTC	CSARQRGIEETQYF	14	few	TRBJ2-5	TRBV20-1	TRBD2
TGTGCCAGCAGTCCAATCAGCAGCGGGAGGGTCCCCTACGAGCAGTACTTC	CASSPISSGRVPYEQYF	17	.	TRBJ2-7	TRBV28	TRBD2
TGTGCCAGCAGCTTAGATTCTAGGTCGGAGTATGGCTACACCTTC	CASSLDSRSEYGYTF	15	.	TRBJ1-2	TRBV7-8	.
TGCGCCAGCAGCCAAACAGAGAACACTGAAGCTTTCTTT	CASSQTENTEAFF	13	.	TRBJ1-1	TRBV4-1	.
TGTGCCAGCAAGCGGGGGGATGAGCAGTTCTTC	CASKRGDEQFF	11	few	TRBJ2-1	TRBV9	TRBD2
TGTGCCAGCAGCTTAGAAGGCAGGTACCAAGGGACCCAGTACTTC	CASSLEGRYQGTQYF	15	few	TRBJ2-5	TRBV7-8	.
TGTGCCAGCGCGGGGACAAAACAGCCCCAGCATTTT	CASAGTKQPQHF	12	few	TRBJ1-5	TRBV6-2/TRBV6-3	.
TGTGCCAGCCTCCTCTCGACAGGGGGAAGAAACACCATATATTTT	CASLLSTGGRNTIYF	15	few	TRBJ1-3	TRBV28	TRBD1
TGTGCCAGCAGCGTAGAGGCGGGAGAAGCAGATACGCAGTATTTT	CASSVEAGEADTQYF	15	.	TRBJ2-3	TRBV9	TRBD2
TGTGCCAGCAAGGTGGACCTCGCTGAGGCCCAGTACTTC	CASKVDLAEAQYF	13	.	TRBJ2-5	TRBV2	.
TGCGCCAGCAGCCAAGCCTTAGCCAGGATCAATGAGCAGTTCTTC	CASSQALARINEQFF	15	.	TRBJ2-1	TRBV4-1	.
TGCAGCGTTGCTCCCCTCCGGAGCGGCACAGATACGCAGTATTTT	CSVAPLRSGTDTQYF	15	.	TRBJ2-3	TRBV29-1	.
TGTGCCAGTACAGCGGGGTACTCTGGAAACACCATATATTTT	CASTAGYSGNTIYF	14	few	TRBJ1-3	TRBV19	.
TGTGCCAGCAGCCAGAGGGGGGGCAATCAGCCCCAGCATTTT	CASSQRGGNQPQHF	14	many	TRBJ1-5	TRBV7-2	.
TGTGCCAGCAGCTCGGTGGGGGTTTATCCCTACAATGAGCAGTTCTTC	CASSSVGVYPYNEQFF	16	many	TRBJ2-1	TRBV7-3	.
TGCAGCGTTGAACTTGTAGAAGCGGGAGGCACAGATACGCAGTATTTT	CSVELVEAGGTDTQYF	16	.	TRBJ2-3	TRBV29-1	TRBD2
TGTGCCAGCAGCCGGGACAGTAAACAAGAGACCCAGTACTTC	CASSRDSKQETQYF	14	.	TRBJ2-5	TRBV7-2	TRBD1
TGTGCCAGCAGTTTGGGACCCGGGGGGTTGGAGACCCAGTACTTC	CASSLGPGGLETQYF	15	few	TRBJ2-5	TRBV28	TRBD2
TGTGCCAGCAGCTTAGAGTCTAATGGGGATTCACCCCTCCACTTT	CASSLESNGDSPLHF	15	.	TRBJ1-6	TRBV7-2	.
TGTGCCAGCATCGCCCGTGGACTAGGGTTCGGAGTCGGGGAGCTGTTTTTT	CASIARGLGFGVGELFF	17	few	TRBJ2-2	TRBV6-2/TRBV6-3	TRBD2
TGTGCCAGCAGCTTAGTATTACGACTATCGAAGAGTGAGCAGTTCTTC	CASSLVLRLSKSEQFF	16	many	TRBJ2-1	TRBV7-9	.
TGTGCCAGCTGCCCCGACACCACAGATACGCAGTATTTT	CASCPDTTDTQYF	13	.	TRBJ2-3	TRBV7-6	.
TGCAGTGCTAGTATCCCCGGGAAGGCCGGGGAGCTGTTTTTT	CSASIPGKAGELFF	14	many	TRBJ2-2	TRBV20-1	.
TGTGCCAGCTCACAGCGGGAAAGAAATGAGCAGTTCTTC	CASSQRERNEQFF	13	few	TRBJ2-1	TRBV7-9	TRBD2
TGTGCCAGCGGGGTGGGGAATTTCTATAATTCACCCCTCCACTTT	CASGVGNFYNSPLHF	15	few	TRBJ1-6	TRBV7-2	.
TGCAGTGCTAGAGCGGGCGGGGTTACAGAGACCCAGTACTTC	CSARAGGVTETQYF	14	few	TRBJ2-5	TRBV20-1	.
TGTGCCAGCAGCCTGGGACTAGCGGGAGGGTACCAAGAGACCCAGTACTTC	CASSLGLAGGYQETQYF	17	many	TRBJ2-5	TRBV12-3/TRBV12-4	TRBD2